The present T cell receptor beta chain was sequenced within a study of blood T cell repertoires in COVID-19. Turning to the study itself: There were acute and convalescent COVID-19 samples, and they came from the United States, Italy and Spain. In each case, the material was cDNA or gDNA derived from T cells, B-cell-depleted T cells, or PBMCs.

This clone was observed a single time. Original analysis: Counts of nucleated cells, estimated from reference gene primer amplification, were obtained. Profiled with immunoSEQ multiplex PCR; TCRdb holds only in-frame clones, not every one. The V and J calls and clone size are taken from that table; D and trimming were inferred from the DNA. Of 200,000 or so clones detected, 75% to 90% appear once; the ten largest clones hold roughly 2.7%. Seattle cases were enrolled at active infection and followed longitudinally. Trimming cost V 6 bases and J 0 bases, with 5 bases left between them. This CDR3 comprises 13 residues. The germline V gene has CDR1 MGHDK and CDR2 SYGVNS.

The specimen sequenced was peripheral blood. V gene TRBV25-1 combines with J gene TRBJ2-2; the D gene is possibly TRBD2 (5 bases). The clonotype was recovered from a man aged 30 to 45 with COVID-19, enrolled during active disease. CDR3 sequence reads: CASSGANTGELFF. For the CDR3, the DNA is TGTGCCAGCAGCGGGGCGAACACCGGGGAGCTGTTTTTT.